The clone carrying this T cell receptor (beta chain) was found a few times. This entry is derived from a study of control samples from healthy donors and cancer patients. TCRdb's table, derived via immunoSEQ multiplex PCR, lists solely in-frame clones and lacks some. This table has under 150,000 clones, under 90% appearing once. Trimming removed 1 base at V and 6 bases at J, with 10 bases between. Germline CDR1 MGHRA, CDR2 YSYEKL. The CDR3 runs to 13 residues. The chain links TRBV4-1 to TRBJ2-7, with D perhaps matching TRBD1 (5 bases). The TCR comes from a man over 45 with head and neck cancer. Sequenced sample: PBMCs. As DNA, the CDR3 is TGCGCCAGCAGCCAAGTATCAGGGATCGAGCAGTACTTC. Amino acids: CASSQVSGIEQYF.